This entry lists 32 T cell receptor beta chains sequenced from one sample in a study of blood T cell repertoires in COVID-19. The protocol was immunoSEQ multiplex PCR, while the TCRdb copy is restricted to in-frame clones and leaves out a portion. This sample yields approximately 70,000 clones, of which 76% are seen a single time; 15% belongs to the top ten. Sequencing was performed on peripheral blood. These receptors all come from a man aged 55 to 70 with COVID-19, enrolled during active disease.

The chain uses TRBV27 and TRBJ2-3; 14 bases agree with TRBD2. Germline V CDR1 and CDR2: MNHEY, SMNVEV (reference sequence). Trimming cost V 5 bases and J 6 bases; bases outside gene matches: 10. CDR3 size: 17 residues. CDR3 bases: TGTGCCAGCAGTCCGGATCGACTAGCGGGAGGGGGGGATACGCAGTATTTT. Its translation is CASSPDRLAGGGDTQYF.

This chain connects TRBV11-3 to TRBJ2-7, with 8 bases fitting TRBD2. There are 15 residues in the CDR3. The germline CDR1 and CDR2 sequences are SGHNT and YENEEA. J was trimmed by 3 bases and V by 0 bases; bases with no gene match: 4. CDR3 sequence: CASSLESSGSYEQYF. DNA for the CDR3: TGTGCCAGCAGCTTAGAATCCAGCGGGAGCTACGAGCAGTACTTC.

The chain is built from TRBV2 and TRBJ2-1; TRBD2 is a possible D gene (5 bases). The germline V gene has CDR1 SNHLY and CDR2 FYNNEI. The germline V and J ends were trimmed by 3 bases and 9 bases, with 9 bases remaining between them. The CDR3 consists of 12 residues. Written as DNA, the CDR3 is TGTGCCAGCAGTGATATAGAGGGTGAGCAGTTCTTC. Translating gives CASSDIEGEQFF. The full variable domain, completed using reference TRBV2 and TRBJ2-1, is EPEVTQTPSHQVTQMGQEVILRCVPISNHLYFYWYRQILGQKVEFLVSFYNNEISEKSEIFDDQFSVERPDGSNFTLKIRSTKLEDSAMYFCASSDIEGEQFFGPGTRLTVL.

The chain uses TRBV28 and TRBJ1-2, with 7 bases matching TRBD1. J was trimmed by 2 bases and V by 5 bases; bases with no gene match: 2. CDR1 and CDR2 from the germline V gene are MDHEN and SYDVKM. CDR3 length equals 13 residues. CDR3 DNA sequence: TGTGCCAGCAGTCTGACAGGGAACTATGGCTACACCTTC. Protein sequence: CASSLTGNYGYTF.

V gene TRBV30 combines with J gene TRBJ2-1; TRBD1 is a possible D gene (5 bases). V was trimmed by 2 bases and J by 10 bases, leaving 15 bases between them. CDR1 and CDR2 (germline): GTSNPN, SVGIG (reference sequence). This CDR3 contains 13 residues. The CDR3 region has the DNA TGTGCCTGGAGTAACAGACAGTTTGAGGAGCAGTTCTTC. Translating gives CAWSNRQFEEQFF.

The chain couples TRBV9 to TRBJ2-7; 9 bases fit TRBD2. J was trimmed by 1 base and V by 0 bases; bases with no gene match: 2. The germline V gene has CDR1 SGDLS and CDR2 YYNGEE. The CDR3 is 15 residues long. Written as DNA, the CDR3 is TGTGCCAGCAGCGTAGGGCTAGCGGGATCCTACGAGCAGTACTTC. Encoded protein: CASSVGLAGSYEQYF.

The rearrangement links TRBV6-1 to TRBJ1-2; no reliable D call. CDR3 size: 15 residues. V lost 3 bases to trimming and J lost 3 bases, with 14 bases between them. Germline values: CDR1 MNHNS, CDR2 SASEGT. The CDR3 DNA sequence: TGTGCCAGCAGTGAGATGTGGTCAGAAGACTATGGCTACACCTTC. This translates into CASSEMWSEDYGYTF.

This chain uses TRBV11-3 with TRBJ1-1; 8 positions agree with TRBD1. The CDR3 runs 20 residues. Germline V gene sequence: CDR1 SGHNT, CDR2 YENEEA. Unmatched junction bases numbered 23, after V lost 4 bases and J lost 4 bases. The CDR3 coding sequence is TGTGCCAGCAGCTCAACTTGGACAGGGCCGAACCAAAAAAGCGCCACTGAAGCTTTCTTT. It yields the protein CASSSTWTGPNQKSATEAFF.

The chain couples TRBV7-9 to TRBJ2-1, with D maybe TRBD1 (6 bases). This CDR3 is built from 15 residues. Between the trimmed V and J ends, which lost 5 bases and 9 bases, there was a span of 20 bases. Per the germline V gene, CDR1 is SEHNR and CDR2 is FQNEAQ (reference sequence). The CDR3 loop reads CASSGGQGSNSEQFF. CDR3 bases: TGTGCCAGCAGCGGGGGCCAGGGGAGTAACAGTGAGCAGTTCTTC.

The chain uses TRBV5-5 and TRBJ2-7, with D perhaps matching TRBD2 (6 bases). V was shortened by 4 bases and J by 3 bases, with 11 bases between the two germline ends. Germline CDR1 reads SGHKS; CDR2 reads YYEKEE (reference sequence). The CDR3 sequence is 13 residues long. In nucleotides, the CDR3 is TGTGCCAGCAGCGGGACCGGGGGCTACGAGCAGTACTTC. Protein: CASSGTGGYEQYF.

The V call is TRBV3-1 (or the pseudogene TRBV3-2), the J call TRBJ2-2, with a weak D call TRBD2 (6 bases). This CDR3 comprises 13 residues. CDR1 is LGHDT, CDR2 YNNKEL, per germline (reference sequence). Trimming took 5 bases from V and 6 from J, leaving 10 bases between them. CDR3 residues: CASSYPGAGELFF. In DNA, the CDR3 is TGTGCCAGCAGCTATCCGGGAGCCGGGGAGCTGTTTTTT.

The V gene is TRBV12-3 or TRBV12-4, the J gene TRBJ1-2, with D tentatively TRBD1 (5 bases). The CDR3 covers 13 residues. V lost 3 bases, J lost 8 bases, and 13 bases lay in between. This CDR3 is CASSFQGGIGYTF. CDR3 sequence (DNA): TGTGCCAGCAGTTTTCAGGGAGGGATAGGCTACACCTTC.

V usage is TRBV7-2 and J usage is TRBJ2-2, with 8 positions matching TRBD2. V gave up 8 bases and J gave up 2 bases; unmatched junction bases: 10. Germline V gives CDR1 SGHTA, CDR2 FQGNSA. CDR3 length: 16 amino acids. CDR3 amino acids: CASPGRGLQNTGELFF. Written as DNA, the CDR3 is TGTGCCAGCCCCGGGAGGGGTCTTCAAAACACCGGGGAGCTGTTTTTT.

The gene calls are TRBV24-1 and TRBJ1-2, with D possibly TRBD1 on 6 matching bases. The V end was cut by 5 bases, the J end by 7 bases, with 13 bases between. The CDR3 has 13 amino acids. Germline CDR1 reads KGHDR; CDR2 reads SFDVKD. In DNA form, the CDR3 reads TGTGCCACCAGTGGCCGGGGGGCGCTTGGCTACACCTTC. Translated, it gives CATSGRGALGYTF.

The chain combines TRBV6-1 with TRBJ1-1; no definite D call. The CDR3 is made up of 15 amino acids. V was trimmed by 3 bases and J by 1 base, leaving 12 bases between them. Germline loops: CDR1 MNHNS, CDR2 SASEGT. CDR3 sequence reads: CASSDLGITNTEAFF. The CDR3 DNA follows: TGTGCCAGCAGTGATCTCGGGATCACGAACACTGAAGCTTTCTTT.

The CDR3 DNA reads as TGTGCCAGCAGTGACGAGACAGCCTGGGGCACTGAAGCTTTCTTT. This sequence encodes CASSDETAWGTEAFF. The chain uses TRBV6-1 and TRBJ1-1; weak D call: TRBD1 (5 bases). CDR1 and CDR2 from the germline V gene are MNHNS and SASEGT. The CDR3 sequence is 15 residues long. V was trimmed by 3 bases and J by 4 bases, leaving 15 bases between them.

This clone was picked up many times. The chain employs TRBV28 and TRBJ1-2, with D unresolved. The germline V gene encodes CDR1 MDHEN and CDR2 SYDVKM. Between the trimmed V and J ends, which lost 7 bases and 4 bases, there was a span of 10 bases. The CDR3 loop spans 12 amino acids. The CDR3 here is CASKSPGYGYTF. In DNA, the CDR3 is TGTGCCAGCAAATCCCCGGGCTATGGCTACACCTTC.

This chain links TRBV5-1 with TRBJ2-7, with 8 bases that match TRBD1. Per germline, CDR1 SGHRS and CDR2 YFSETQ. Germline trimming cut 2 bases from V and 6 bases from J; bases unmatched to any gene: 7. The CDR3 covers 14 residues. The CDR3 spells CASSLQQGVSEQYF. For the CDR3, the DNA is TGCGCCAGCAGCTTACAACAGGGGGTCAGCGAGCAGTACTTC.

The V call is TRBV28, the J call TRBJ1-1; a weak D match, TRBD1 (6 bases). This CDR3 contains 14 residues. V lost 4 bases to trimming and J lost 1 base, with 10 bases between them. Per germline, CDR1 MDHEN and CDR2 SYDVKM. The CDR3 is CASSSPGQNTEAFF. The CDR3 DNA is TGTGCCAGCAGTTCTCCGGGACAGAACACTGAAGCTTTCTTT. The entire variable domain, with the rest obtained from reference TRBV28 and TRBJ1-1, is as follows: DVKVTQSSRYLVKRTGEKVFLECVQDMDHENMFWYRQDPGLGLRLIYFSYDVKMKEKGDIPEGYSVSREKKERFSLILESASTNQTSMYLCASSSPGQNTEAFFGQGTRLTVV.

This chain uses TRBV28 with TRBJ2-7; 15 nucleotides line up with TRBD2. This CDR3 comprises 18 residues. The V and J ends lost 7 bases and 5 bases, in that order; junction bases with no gene match: 15. Germline V gene sequence: CDR1 MDHEN, CDR2 SYDVKM. CDR3 nucleotide sequence: TGTGCCAGCAAATTAGGGACTAGCGGGAGGCCCTCAAAGGACGAGCAGTACTTC. Protein sequence: CASKLGTSGRPSKDEQYF.

This clone was recorded a few times. This rearrangement joins TRBV5-6 to TRBJ2-7; the D gene is possibly TRBD1 (6 bases). The length of the CDR3 is 16 residues. Germline CDR1 and CDR2: SGHDT and YYEEEE. Trimming left V 0 bases short and J 0 bases short, with 13 bases between. DNA of the CDR3: TGTGCCAGCAGCTTGGTTGGTGGCAGGGGCTCCTACGAGCAGTACTTC. Translating it yields CASSLVGGRGSYEQYF.

Concerning this clone itself: In the same sample, other DNA sequences code for this CDR3. The chain combines TRBV7-3 with TRBJ2-7; no reliable D call. V shed 1 base and J shed 6 bases, with 13 bases lying between them. CDR1 is SGHTA, CDR2 FQGTGA, per germline. CDR3 length equals 14 residues. The CDR3, as DNA: TGTGCCAGCAGCTTAAAGGCGCAGGTAAGCGAGCAGTACTTC. Translated, it gives CASSLKAQVSEQYF.

The rearrangement joins TRBV5-1 to TRBJ2-6; D is perhaps TRBD1 (6 bases). The V end lost 2 bases, the J end lost 0 bases, and 6 bases lay between the germline ends. CDR1 is SGHRS and CDR2 is YFSETQ in the germline V gene. CDR3 length equals 15 residues. CDR3 sequence (DNA): TGCGCCAGCAGCTTAGGGGGCTCTGGGGCCAACGTCCTGACTTTC. As protein: CASSLGGSGANVLTF. Combining the CDR3 with reference TRBV5-1 and TRBJ2-6 gives the whole variable domain KAGVTQTPRYLIKTRGQQVTLSCSPISGHRSVSWYQQTPGQGLQFLFEYFSETQRNKGNFPGRFSGRQFSNSRSEMNVSTLELGDSALYLCASSLGGSGANVLTFGAGSRLTVL.

V is TRBV5-1 and J is TRBJ1-6; D might be TRBD1 (6 bases). CDR1 and CDR2 from the germline V gene are SGHRS and YFSETQ. Trimming cost V 4 bases and J 0 bases, with 14 bases left between them. The CDR3 is made up of 17 amino acids. The CDR3 region has the DNA TGCGCCAGCAGCCCCCAGCCGACAGGCTCCTATAATTCACCCCTCCACTTT. This gives the protein CASSPQPTGSYNSPLHF.

This clone was found a few times. This chain joins TRBV3-1 (or the pseudogene TRBV3-2) and TRBJ2-1; 8 positions match TRBD2. The germline V gene has CDR1 LGHDT and CDR2 YNNKEL (reference sequence). The CDR3 loop spans 16 amino acids. V lost 0 bases, J lost 2 bases, and 3 bases stayed unmatched. CDR3 sequence: CASSQELADTYNEQFF. CDR3 DNA sequence: TGTGCCAGCAGCCAAGAACTAGCGGACACCTACAATGAGCAGTTCTTC.

This chain connects TRBV3-1 (or the pseudogene TRBV3-2) to TRBJ1-2; 8 positions agree with TRBD1. The junction had 7 bases not matched to a gene; V was cut back by 5 bases and J by 8 bases. CDR3 size: 13 residues. Looked up from germline, CDR1 is LGHDT and CDR2 is YNNKEL (reference sequence). CDR3 loop: CASSFGQGEGYTF. The CDR3 DNA reads TGTGCCAGCAGCTTTGGACAGGGAGAAGGCTACACCTTC.

V is TRBV5-1 and J is TRBJ2-7, with D perhaps matching TRBD1 (5 bases). The CDR3 is made up of 15 amino acids. V lost 0 bases and J 5 bases, leaving 15 bases between the germline ends. CDR1 is SGHRS, CDR2 YFSETQ, per germline. The CDR3 sequence: CASSLANRKTDEQYF. DNA of the CDR3: TGCGCCAGCAGCTTGGCCAACAGGAAAACCGACGAGCAGTACTTC.

This rearrangement joins TRBV5-1 to TRBJ1-1, with D unresolved. CDR3 length: 14 residues. V lost 4 bases, J lost 1 base, and 11 bases lay in between. CDR1 and CDR2 from the germline V gene are SGHRS and YFSETQ. CDR3 sequence: CASSNPVRNTEAFF. CDR3 nucleotide sequence: TGCGCCAGCAGCAACCCCGTCAGGAACACTGAAGCTTTCTTT.

This rearrangement joins TRBV15 to TRBJ2-7; a weak D match, TRBD1 (7 bases). The ends were cut back, 0 bases at V and 6 bases at J, with 12 bases in the middle. Germline V gene lookup returns CDR1 LNHNV and CDR2 YYDKDF (reference sequence). The length of the CDR3 is 14 residues. The chain's CDR3 is CATSRDRGASEQYF. The CDR3 DNA follows: TGTGCCACCAGCAGAGACAGGGGGGCCTCCGAGCAGTACTTC. Drawing the rest from reference TRBV15 and TRBJ2-7, the complete variable domain is DAMVIQNPRYQVTQFGKPVTLSCSQTLNHNVMYWYQQKSSQAPKLLFHYYDKDFNNEADTPDNFQSRRPNTSFCFLDIRSPGLGDTAMYLCATSRDRGASEQYFGPGTRLTVT.

The V gene is TRBV4-1, the J gene TRBJ1-5; D unresolved. V was shortened by 0 bases and J by 14 bases, with 17 bases between the two germline ends. The CDR3 runs to 14 residues. The germline V gene encodes CDR1 MGHRA and CDR2 YSYEKL. The CDR3 bases are TGCGCCAGCAGCCAAGACCCAGCCACCGCGGGGAAGCATTTT. Its translation is CASSQDPATAGKHF.

The rearrangement joins TRBV6-6 to TRBJ1-4; no clear D gene. This CDR3 contains 11 residues. Germline CDR1 and CDR2: MNHNY and SVGAGI (reference sequence). V dropped 6 bases and J dropped 7 bases, with 6 bases sitting between them. The CDR3 DNA reads as TGTGCCAGCAGCCCCGGTGAAAAACTGTTTTTT. Protein sequence: CASSPGEKLFF.

The V and J genes are TRBV2 and TRBJ2-5, with 7 bases that match TRBD2. The trim removed 8 bases at V and 5 bases at J, leaving 8 bases unmatched. CDR1 and CDR2 (germline): SNHLY, FYNNEI. The CDR3 consists of 13 residues. CDR3 sequence reads: CASGAGVRETQYF. The DNA for the CDR3 is TGTGCCAGCGGGGCGGGAGTCAGGGAGACCCAGTACTTC.